A single sample gave rise to the 20 T cell receptor beta chains below, sequenced in a study of T and B cells in COVID-19 patients (dated by TCRdb to about 2020). The instrument was an Illumina MiSeq. TRB rearrangements were amplified by multiplex PCR with BIOMED2 TRB-A/B primer pools. The public reads were reprocessed in TCRdb via fastp at Q25 and MiXCR, keeping in-frame beta chains. Each record represents a unique CDR3 protein, reported with the most common genes and DNA among its rows. The table for this sample lists around 15,000 distinct CDR3 sequences; under 30% of them were counted only once. The top ten clonotypes cover roughly 1.2% of the sample. Genomic DNA extracted from blood, in amounts of roughly 230-550 ng, served as the starting material for amplifying TRB repertoires. Source material: blood. These receptors originate from a human donor who had recovered from COVID-19.

This clonotype was counted a few times. DNA of the CDR3: TGTGCCACCAGTGATTGGGACAGCTATTCACCCCTCCACTTT. It yields the protein CATSDWDSYSPLHF. V usage is TRBV24-1 and J usage is TRBJ1-6; 7 bases are shared with TRBD1. The junction had 2 bases not matched to a gene; V was cut back by 2 bases and J by 8 bases. Germline V CDR1 and CDR2: KGHDR, SFDVKD. The CDR3 is 14 amino acids.

The chain uses TRBV30 and TRBJ1-5; no firm D call. This CDR3 is built from 15 residues. V was trimmed by 1 base and J by 3 bases, leaving 13 bases between them. The germline V gene has CDR1 GTSNPN and CDR2 SVGIG (reference sequence). CDR3 sequence (DNA): TGTGCCTGGAGTGAAGGGCGCAGGCCCAATCAGCCCCAGCATTTT. This codes for CAWSEGRRPNQPQHF.

There are many counts of this clonotype. DNA of the CDR3: TGTGCCAGTAGTACGACAGAGGACACTGAAGCTTTCTTT. Translating it yields CASSTTEDTEAFF. The chain joins TRBV19 to TRBJ1-1, with D maybe TRBD1 (5 bases). The germline V and J ends were trimmed by 4 bases and 3 bases, with 9 bases remaining between them. Per the germline V gene, CDR1 is LNHDA and CDR2 is SQIVND (reference sequence). CDR3 length equals 13 residues. Full variable domain (rest looked up from reference TRBV19 and TRBJ1-1): DGGITQSPKYLFRKEGQNVTLSCEQNLNHDAMYWYRQDPGQGLRLIYYSQIVNDFQKGDIAEGYSVSREKKESFPLTVTSAQKNPTAFYLCASSTTEDTEAFFGQGTRLTVV.

This clonotype was counted a single time. Since a much larger clone is just one base distant, this may be a read error. V gene TRBV6-2 or TRBV6-3 combines with J gene TRBJ2-2; weak D call: TRBD2 (5 bases). The germline V gene encodes CDR1 MNHEY and CDR2 SVGEGT. The CDR3 sequence is 14 residues long. The CDR3 here is CASSPRLNTGELIF. In DNA, the CDR3 is TGTGCCAGCAGTCCCCGACTTAACACCGGGGAGCTGATTTTT.

The J gene is TRBJ2-5, the V gene TRBV6-6; D perhaps matches TRBD1 (6 bases). The CDR3 spans 16 residues. Germline V CDR1 and CDR2: MNHNY, SVGAGI (reference sequence). Trimming stripped 2 bases from V and 5 bases from J, with 18 bases between. The CDR3 coding sequence is TGTGCCAGCAGTTACCGCCCGGTAGGACAGCTTGAGACCCAGTACTTC. Amino acid sequence: CASSYRPVGQLETQYF.

Only one count was recorded for this clonotype. The chain is built from TRBV12-3 or TRBV12-4 and TRBJ2-7; D is perhaps TRBD1 or TRBD2 (6 bases each). The V end was cut by 2 bases, the J end by 5 bases, with 16 bases between. The CDR3 runs to 15 residues. CDR3 region: CASSLSPGARDEQYF. In DNA form, the CDR3 reads TGTGCCAGCAGTTTAAGCCCGGGGGCGCGGGACGAGCAGTACTTC.

This rearrangement joins TRBV6-5 to TRBJ2-6, with TRBD1 matching over 9 bases. Per the germline V gene, CDR1 is MNHEY and CDR2 is SVGAGI. Losses at the gene ends were 6 bases for V and 0 bases for J; bases not matched to a gene: 12. The CDR3 has 19 residues. The CDR3 reads CASSLTGTGLFSGANVLTF. The CDR3 coding sequence is TGTGCCAGCAGCCTTACCGGGACAGGGCTTTTCTCTGGGGCCAACGTCCTGACTTTC.

This clonotype was found a few times. The chain is built from TRBV6-5 and TRBJ2-6; D unclear. CDR1 is MNHEY and CDR2 is SVGAGI in the germline V gene. Between the trimmed V and J ends, which lost 4 bases and 0 bases, there was a span of 13 bases. There are 17 residues in the CDR3. In nucleotides, the CDR3 is TGTGCCAGCAGTTTAGACGACCCTCGCTCTGGGGCCAACGTCCTGACTTTC. Residues: CASSLDDPRSGANVLTF.

The chain couples TRBV29-1 to TRBJ2-7; 9 bases map to TRBD1. This CDR3 is 12 amino acids long. The junction had 6 bases not matched to a gene; V was cut back by 6 bases and J by 6 bases. Per the germline V gene, CDR1 is SQVTM and CDR2 is ANQGSEA. CDR3 in DNA: TGCAGCGTCGGGGACAGGGTCTTCGAGCAGTACTTC. Translating it yields CSVGDRVFEQYF.

Concerning this clonotype: Given a much more abundant clone one base away, this may be a read error. The V and J genes are TRBV19 and TRBJ2-7; no definite D call. Trimming removed 1 base from V and 1 base from J, with 11 bases in between. CDR1 is LNHDA, CDR2 SQIVND, per germline (reference sequence). The CDR3 runs to 15 residues. The CDR3 coding sequence is TGTGCCAGTAGTATAGGTAGAAAGGCGTCCTACGAGCAGTACTTC. Protein: CASSIGRKASYEQYF.

V is TRBV24-1 and J is TRBJ2-1, with D perhaps matching TRBD2 (6 bases). The CDR3 is made up of 18 amino acids. The germline V gene encodes CDR1 KGHDR and CDR2 SFDVKD. The germline V and J ends were trimmed by 3 bases and 0 bases, with 17 bases remaining between them. This CDR3 is CATSDGWGVASSYNEQFF. The CDR3 bases are TGTGCCACCAGTGATGGATGGGGGGTCGCAAGCTCCTACAATGAGCAGTTCTTC.

This chain connects TRBV5-6 to TRBJ1-1; no clear D. Trimming pared 4 bases from V and 0 bases from J, leaving 13 bases between. The CDR3 runs to 15 residues. Germline V gene sequence: CDR1 SGHDT, CDR2 YYEEEE. The DNA for the CDR3 is TGTGCCAGCAGCCCTTGGTCCCGACTGAACACTGAAGCTTTCTTT. Its translation: CASSPWSRLNTEAFF.

This chain connects TRBV12-3 or TRBV12-4 to TRBJ2-7; 7 nucleotides match TRBD2. This CDR3 region has 14 residues. The V and J ends lost 7 bases and 1 base, in that order; junction bases with no gene match: 7. The CDR3 protein is CASTWGAGSYEQYF. The CDR3 DNA reads TGTGCCAGCACTTGGGGAGCGGGGTCCTACGAGCAGTACTTC.

The V and J genes are TRBV19 and TRBJ2-5; weak D call: TRBD2 (5 bases). The CDR3 has 16 residues. Germline loops: CDR1 LNHDA, CDR2 SQIVND (reference sequence). V was trimmed by 7 bases and J by 2 bases, leaving 20 bases between them. The CDR3 bases are TGTGCCAGTACCCCAGGCGGAGGTGGTAGGCAAGAGACCCAGTACTTC. It translates to CASTPGGGGRQETQYF.

Relative to its sample, this clonotype is medium-sized. The V and J genes are TRBV29-1 and TRBJ2-1; no clear D. CDR3 length equals 12 residues. The germline CDR1 and CDR2 sequences are SQVTM and ANQGSEA. Deletions cut 3 bases from V and 5 bases from J, with 8 bases between. CDR3 nucleotides: TGCAGCGTTGACCACCTACACAATGAGCAGTTCTTC. Amino acids: CSVDHLHNEQFF.

A remark on this clonotype: The junction departs from germline at one end; a sequencing error may be responsible. The genes are TRBV6-2 or TRBV6-3 and TRBJ2-5; TRBD2 agrees at 7 bases. This CDR3 region has 14 residues. CDR1 is MNHEY, CDR2 SVGEGT, per germline. CDR3 amino acids: CASRELATRETKYF. The DNA for the CDR3 is TGTGCCAGCAGAGAACTAGCGACGAGGGAGACCAAGTACTTC.

This clonotype was observed a few times. The CDR3 nucleotides read TGTGCCAGCAGTGAAAGGTACAGGAACACTGAAGCTTTCTTT. Translating it yields CASSERYRNTEAFF. The chain combines TRBV6-1 with TRBJ1-1; D gene uncertain. The germline CDR1 and CDR2 sequences are MNHNS and SASEGT. Trimming cost V 2 bases and J 1 base, with 8 bases left between them. The CDR3 spans 14 residues.

The chain recombines TRBV5-6 with TRBJ1-4; possibly TRBD1 for D (5 bases). There are 15 residues in the CDR3. CDR1 and CDR2 (germline): SGHDT, YYEEEE. V lost 3 bases and J lost 5, with 14 bases in between. The CDR3 loop reads CASSWGKLENEKLFF. Here the CDR3 DNA reads TGTGCCAGCAGCTGGGGGAAGTTAGAGAATGAAAAACTGTTTTTT. Complete variable domain (other parts from reference TRBV5-6 and TRBJ1-4): DAGVTQSPTHLIKTRGQQVTLRCSPKSGHDTVSWYQQALGQGPQFIFQYYEEEERQRGNFPDRFSGHQFPNYSSELNVNALLLGDSALYLCASSWGKLENEKLFFGSGTQLSVL.

The V and J genes are TRBV5-6 and TRBJ2-7; D unresolved. Trimming left V 4 bases short and J 5 bases short, with 13 bases between. Germline V lookup: CDR1 SGHDT, CDR2 YYEEEE. This CDR3 contains 13 residues. CDR3 region: CASSRPSGDEQYF. CDR3 nucleotides: TGTGCCAGCAGCCGCCCCTCAGGTGACGAGCAGTACTTC.

The chain has TRBV5-3 and TRBJ2-7; TRBD2 aligns across 7 bases. TRBV5-3 is placed among ORFs of uncertain function. This CDR3 comprises 14 residues. V lost 8 bases to trimming and J lost 3 bases; unmatched junction nucleotides: 11. For the CDR3, the DNA is TGTGCCAGCAGCCCCGTGTGGGGGGGCTACGAGCAGTACTTC. This encodes CASSPVWGGYEQYF.